These T cell receptor beta chains were read from a single sample in a study of blood T cell repertoires in COVID-19. TCRdb's copy holds only in-frame clones and misses some; the assay was immunoSEQ multiplex PCR. The sample has 60,000 or so clones, over 75% seen once. Sequenced material: peripheral blood. These receptor sequences come from a man aged 80 or over with acute or convalescent COVID-19. Both conserved end residues are part of each CDR3. A D gene is named only where the DNA matches it firmly. Size values are once, few and many counts, or a class for expanded clones, and some rows have none.

d_call j_call v_call clone_size cdr3_nt cdr3_aa
TRBD1 TRBJ1-3 TRBV5-1 NA TGCGCCAGCAGCTCGACAGGGTCCTCTGGAAACACCATATATTTT CASSSTGSSGNTIYF
NA TRBJ2-7 TRBV27 NA TGTGCCAGCTCATCCGGCGGAGGGGCTGCCTACGAGCAGTACTTC CASSSGGGAAYEQYF
NA TRBJ2-2 TRBV11-3 NA TGTGCCAGCAGCGCGGCTCTGTTCCCCGGGGAGCTGTTTTTT CASSAALFPGELFF
TRBD2 TRBJ2-1 TRBV4-1 NA TGCGCCAGCAGCCAAGAATCTAGCGGGGGGTTAGTGTTCTTC CASSQESSGGLVFF
NA TRBJ2-7 TRBV4-2 NA TGTGCCAGCAGCTCCCCGGGGGGCGGGGGCTCCTACGAGCAGTACTTC CASSSPGGGGSYEQYF
NA TRBJ1-1 TRBV11-2 few TGTGCCAGCAGCCAGATCTCTGAAGCTTTCTTT CASSQISEAFF
TRBD1 TRBJ2-3 TRBV7-9 NA TGTGCCAGCAGTTTCTATCCGGGACAGGGTTCCACAGATACGCAGTATTTT CASSFYPGQGSTDTQYF
NA TRBJ1-2 TRBV5-1 NA TGCGCCAGCAGCTTGGGACAGCGGGACGGCTACACCTTC CASSLGQRDGYTF
TRBD2 TRBJ2-1 TRBV7-9 NA TGTGCCAGCGGCGAGCGGGGAAGCTCCTACAATGAGCAGTTCTTC CASGERGSSYNEQFF
NA TRBJ1-1 TRBV20-1 NA TGCAGTGCTGGGGGGACGGGAGCTTTCTTT CSAGGTGAFF
NA TRBJ1-6 TRBV3-1/TRBV3-2 NA TGTGCCAGCAGCCACCGGAGGGTCTCACCCCTCCACTTT CASSHRRVSPLHF
NA TRBJ2-5 TRBV3-1/TRBV3-2 NA TGTGCCAGCAGCCAAGATCGGGGGACAGACCACCAAGAGACCCAGTACTTC CASSQDRGTDHQETQYF
TRBD2 TRBJ2-2 TRBV3-1/TRBV3-2 once TGTGCCAGCAGCCAAGAATCGGGACTAGCGGGGTACACCGGGGAGCTGTTTTTT CASSQESGLAGYTGELFF
NA TRBJ1-2 TRBV6-5 NA TGTGCCAGCAATGGGCCGAACTATGGCTACACCTTC CASNGPNYGYTF
TRBD2 TRBJ2-7 TRBV6-5 NA TGTGCCAGCAGAAATAGCGGGGGGCTCCACGAGCAGTACTTC CASRNSGGLHEQYF
NA TRBJ2-2 TRBV7-9 NA TGTGCCCTAAAAAGGACACCGAACACCGGGGAGCTGTTTTTT CALKRTPNTGELFF
NA TRBJ1-5 TRBV19 NA TGTGCCAGTAGTACCTTCGGGACTCCGCAATGGCCCCAGCATTTT CASSTFGTPQWPQHF
TRBD1 TRBJ1-5 TRBV19 once TGTGCCAGTAGTAAGGGGACAGGGGCCTCGAATCAGCCCCAGCATTTT CASSKGTGASNQPQHF
NA TRBJ1-2 TRBV7-9 NA TGTGCCAGCAGCCCCCAGGCAGGGAACTATGGCTACACCTTC CASSPQAGNYGYTF
NA TRBJ1-5 TRBV3-1/TRBV3-2 NA TGTGCCAGCAGCCAAGTTCCCCCAGGGGTTGGGCAGCCCCAGCATTTT CASSQVPPGVGQPQHF
TRBD1 TRBJ2-5 TRBV11-3 NA TGTGCCAGCAGCTCGGCAACAGGGGGCGGGGAGACCCAGTACTTC CASSSATGGGETQYF
NA TRBJ1-1 TRBV5-5 NA TGTGCCAGCTACCCCTGGGGGGACACTGAAGCTTTCTTT CASYPWGDTEAFF
NA TRBJ2-7 TRBV2 NA TGTGCCAGCAGTGAAAGATCGGGGTTGCTATCCTACGAGCAGTACTTC CASSERSGLLSYEQYF